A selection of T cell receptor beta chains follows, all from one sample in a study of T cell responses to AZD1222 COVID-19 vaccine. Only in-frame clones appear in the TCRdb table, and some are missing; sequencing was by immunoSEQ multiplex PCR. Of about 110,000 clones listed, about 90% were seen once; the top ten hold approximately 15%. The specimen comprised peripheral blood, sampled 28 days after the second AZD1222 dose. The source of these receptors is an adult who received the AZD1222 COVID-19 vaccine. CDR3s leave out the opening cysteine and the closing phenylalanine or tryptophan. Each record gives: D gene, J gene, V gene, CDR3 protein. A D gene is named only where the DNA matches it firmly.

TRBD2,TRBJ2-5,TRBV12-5,ASGLVKLAGEETQY
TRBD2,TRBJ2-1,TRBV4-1,ASSQPLLAGGPRTEQF
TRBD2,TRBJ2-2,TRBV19,ASSYSGNGELF
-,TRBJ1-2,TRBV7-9,ASSLLGGKDYGYT
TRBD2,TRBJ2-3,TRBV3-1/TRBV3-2,ASRAGLATDTQY
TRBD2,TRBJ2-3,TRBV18,ASSPAIQREKAQY
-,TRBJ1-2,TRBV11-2,ASSLGWGANYGYT
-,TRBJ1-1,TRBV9,ASSVLENTEAF
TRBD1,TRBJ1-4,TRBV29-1,SAHRGLGEKLF
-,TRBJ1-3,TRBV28,ASSLRVLSGNTIY
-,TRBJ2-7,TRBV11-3,ASSLDSGTDREQY
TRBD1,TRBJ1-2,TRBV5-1,ASSSTGGGYT
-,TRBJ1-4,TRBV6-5,ASSPNWGPNEKLF